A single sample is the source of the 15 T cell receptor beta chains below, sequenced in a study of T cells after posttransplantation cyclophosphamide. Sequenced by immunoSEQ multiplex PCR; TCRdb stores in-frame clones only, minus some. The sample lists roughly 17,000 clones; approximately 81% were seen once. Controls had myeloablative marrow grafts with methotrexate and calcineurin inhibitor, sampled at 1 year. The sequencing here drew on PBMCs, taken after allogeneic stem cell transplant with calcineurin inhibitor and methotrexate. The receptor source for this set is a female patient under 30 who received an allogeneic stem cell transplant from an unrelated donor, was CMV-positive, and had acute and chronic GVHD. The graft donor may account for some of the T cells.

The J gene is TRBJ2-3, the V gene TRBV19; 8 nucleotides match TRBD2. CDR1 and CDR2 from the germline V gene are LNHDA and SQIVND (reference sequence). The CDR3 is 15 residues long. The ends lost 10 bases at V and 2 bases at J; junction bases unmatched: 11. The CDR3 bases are TGTGCCACCCGAGAGGCGGGAGGCCCCACAGATACGCAGTATTTT. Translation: CATREAGGPTDTQYF.

In DNA, the CDR3 is TGTGCCAGTAGTATGGCTAGCGGGAGAGGGAATGAGCAGTTCTTC. Its translation is CASSMASGRGNEQFF. The chain recombines TRBV19 with TRBJ2-1; 10 positions match TRBD2. J gave up 7 bases and V 3 bases, and 6 bases lay outside the gene matches. This CDR3 region has 15 residues. Germline CDR1 is LNHDA and CDR2 is SQIVND (reference sequence).

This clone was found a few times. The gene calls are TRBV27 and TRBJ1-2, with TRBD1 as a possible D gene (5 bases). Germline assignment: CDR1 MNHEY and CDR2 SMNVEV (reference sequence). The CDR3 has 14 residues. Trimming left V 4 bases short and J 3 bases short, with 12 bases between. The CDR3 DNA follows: TGTGCCAGCAGTTCCTCAGGGAGGTACTATGGCTACACCTTC. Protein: CASSSSGRYYGYTF.

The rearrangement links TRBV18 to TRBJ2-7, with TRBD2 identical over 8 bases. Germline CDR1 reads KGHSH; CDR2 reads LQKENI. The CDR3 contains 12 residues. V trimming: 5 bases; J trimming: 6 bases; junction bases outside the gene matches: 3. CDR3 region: CASSTSGSEQYF. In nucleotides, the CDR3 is TGTGCCAGCTCAACAAGCGGGAGCGAGCAGTACTTC. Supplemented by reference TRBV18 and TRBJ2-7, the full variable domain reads NAGVMQNPRHLVRRRGQEARLRCSPMKGHSHVYWYRQLPEEGLKFMVYLQKENIIDESGMPKERFSAEFPKEGPSILRIQQVVRGDSAAYFCASSTSGSEQYFGPGTRLTVT.

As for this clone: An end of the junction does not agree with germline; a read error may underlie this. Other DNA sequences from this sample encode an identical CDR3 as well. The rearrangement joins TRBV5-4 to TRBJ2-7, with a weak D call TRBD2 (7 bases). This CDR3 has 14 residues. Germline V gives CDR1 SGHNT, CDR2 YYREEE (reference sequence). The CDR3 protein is CASSQMEGGYEQYF. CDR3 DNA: TGCGCCAGCAGCCAGATGGAGGGGGGGTACGAGCAGTACTTC.

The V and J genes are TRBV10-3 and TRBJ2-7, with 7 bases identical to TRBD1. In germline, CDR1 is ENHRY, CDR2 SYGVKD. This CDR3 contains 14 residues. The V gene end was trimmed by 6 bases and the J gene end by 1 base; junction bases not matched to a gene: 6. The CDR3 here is CAISDGTASYEQYF. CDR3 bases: TGTGCCATCAGCGACGGGACAGCGTCCTACGAGCAGTACTTC.

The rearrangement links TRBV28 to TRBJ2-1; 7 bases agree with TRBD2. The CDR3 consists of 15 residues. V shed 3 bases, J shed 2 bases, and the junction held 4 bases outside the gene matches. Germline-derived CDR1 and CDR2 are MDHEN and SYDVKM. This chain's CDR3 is CASSFGGSPYNEQFF. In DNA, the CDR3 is TGTGCCAGCAGTTTTGGCGGGAGCCCCTACAATGAGCAGTTCTTC.

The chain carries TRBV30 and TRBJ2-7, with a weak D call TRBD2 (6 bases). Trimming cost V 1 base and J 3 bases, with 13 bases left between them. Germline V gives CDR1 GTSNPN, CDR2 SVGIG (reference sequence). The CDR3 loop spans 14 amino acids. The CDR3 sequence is CAWSDGSGYYEQYF. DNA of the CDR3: TGTGCCTGGAGTGACGGAAGCGGGTACTACGAGCAGTACTTC. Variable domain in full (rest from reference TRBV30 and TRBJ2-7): SQTIHQWPATLVQPVGSPLSLECTVEGTSNPNLYWYRQAAGRGLQLLFYSVGIGQISSEVPQNLSASRPQDRQFILSSKKLLLSDSGFYLCAWSDGSGYYEQYFGPGTRLTVT.

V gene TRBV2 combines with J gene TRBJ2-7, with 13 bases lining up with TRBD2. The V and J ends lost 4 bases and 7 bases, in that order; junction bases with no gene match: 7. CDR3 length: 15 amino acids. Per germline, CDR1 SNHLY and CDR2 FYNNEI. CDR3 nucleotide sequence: TGTGCCAGCAGTGTCGGACTAGCGGGAGCGTCAGAGCAGTACTTC. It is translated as CASSVGLAGASEQYF. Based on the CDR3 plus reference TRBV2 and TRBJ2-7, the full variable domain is EPEVTQTPSHQVTQMGQEVILRCVPISNHLYFYWYRQILGQKVEFLVSFYNNEISEKSEIFDDQFSVERPDGSNFTLKIRSTKLEDSAMYFCASSVGLAGASEQYFGPGTRLTVT.

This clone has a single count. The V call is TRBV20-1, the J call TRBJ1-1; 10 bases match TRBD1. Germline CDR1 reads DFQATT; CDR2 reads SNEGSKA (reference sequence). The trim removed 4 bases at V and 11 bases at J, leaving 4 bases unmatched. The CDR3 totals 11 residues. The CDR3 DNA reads TGCAGTGCTACCGGGACAGGGGTCGCTTTCTTT. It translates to CSATGTGVAFF.

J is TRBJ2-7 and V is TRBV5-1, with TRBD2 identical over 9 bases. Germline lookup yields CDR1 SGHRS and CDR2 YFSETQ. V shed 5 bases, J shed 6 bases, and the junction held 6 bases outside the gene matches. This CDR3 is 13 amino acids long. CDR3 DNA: TGCGCCAGCAGGAGTAGCGGGAGAGGCGAGCAGTACTTC. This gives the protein CASRSSGRGEQYF.

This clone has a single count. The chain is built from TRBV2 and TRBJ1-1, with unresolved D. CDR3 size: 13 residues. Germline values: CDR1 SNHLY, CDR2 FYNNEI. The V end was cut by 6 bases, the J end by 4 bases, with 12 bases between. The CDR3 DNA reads TGTGCCAGCAGGGTAGACGCAGGCACTGAAGCTTTCTTT. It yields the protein CASRVDAGTEAFF.

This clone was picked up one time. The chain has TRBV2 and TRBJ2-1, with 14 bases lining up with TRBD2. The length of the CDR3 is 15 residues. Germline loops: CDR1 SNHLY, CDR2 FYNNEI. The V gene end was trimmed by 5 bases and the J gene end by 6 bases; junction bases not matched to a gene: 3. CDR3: CASSLTSGRANEQFF. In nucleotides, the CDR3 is TGTGCCAGCAGTTTGACTAGCGGGAGGGCCAATGAGCAGTTCTTC.

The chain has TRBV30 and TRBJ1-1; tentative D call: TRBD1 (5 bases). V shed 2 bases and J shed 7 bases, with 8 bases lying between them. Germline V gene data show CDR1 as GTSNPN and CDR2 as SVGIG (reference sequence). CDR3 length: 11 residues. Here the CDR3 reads CAWSRGNEAFF. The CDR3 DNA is TGTGCCTGGAGTCGGGGGAATGAAGCTTTCTTT.

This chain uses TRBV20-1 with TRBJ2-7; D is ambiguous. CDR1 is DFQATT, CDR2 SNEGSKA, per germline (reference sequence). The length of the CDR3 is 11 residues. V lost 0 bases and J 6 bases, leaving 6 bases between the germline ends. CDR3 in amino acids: CSARDGPEQYF. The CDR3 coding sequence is TGCAGTGCTAGAGATGGGCCCGAGCAGTACTTC.